The sequence of this T cell receptor (beta chain) was determined in a study of T cells in localized non-small cell lung cancer. Study results and limitations: Those with higher blood T cell density had longer overall survival. Peak T cell clonality was found in uninvolved adjacent lung, exceeding tumor. Appearances in adjacent lung were noted for a median roughly 50 of the top 100 tumor clones.

Germline-derived CDR1 and CDR2 are MDHEN and SYDVKM. This CDR3 is built from 14 residues. Germline trimming cut 1 base from V and 5 bases from J; bases unmatched to any gene: 4. The table lists this clone with a count of one. Its antigen is unknown. Generated by immunoSEQ multiplex PCR, the TCRdb table keeps only in-frame clones and is missing some. The sample lists tens of thousands of clones, around nine tenths occurring once. The sequence was obtained from a female donor of 60 years or more with stage I lung adenocarcinoma. V and J are TRBV28 and TRBJ1-2; TRBD1 matches 7 bases. The starting material was peripheral blood, obtained before any cancer treatment. In DNA, the CDR3 is TGTGCCAGCAGTTTATCACGGACAGGTTATGGCTACACCTTC. This translates into CASSLSRTGYGYTF.